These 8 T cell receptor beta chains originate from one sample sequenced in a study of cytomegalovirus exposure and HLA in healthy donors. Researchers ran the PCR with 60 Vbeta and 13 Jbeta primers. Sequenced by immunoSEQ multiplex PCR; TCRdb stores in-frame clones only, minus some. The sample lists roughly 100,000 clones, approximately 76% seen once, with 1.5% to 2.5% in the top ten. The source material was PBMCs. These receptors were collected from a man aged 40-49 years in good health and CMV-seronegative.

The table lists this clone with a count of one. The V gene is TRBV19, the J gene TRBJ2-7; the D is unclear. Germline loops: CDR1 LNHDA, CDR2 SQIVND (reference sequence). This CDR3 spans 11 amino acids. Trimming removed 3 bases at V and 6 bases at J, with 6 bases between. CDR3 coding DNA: TGTGCCAGTAGTATGTTCTCCGAGCAGTACTTC. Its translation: CASSMFSEQYF.

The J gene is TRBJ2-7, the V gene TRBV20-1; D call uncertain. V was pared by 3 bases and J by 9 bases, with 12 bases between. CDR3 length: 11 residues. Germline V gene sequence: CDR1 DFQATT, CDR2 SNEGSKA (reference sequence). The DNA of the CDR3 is TGCAGTGCTAGCCTAGGAGCTCGGCAGTACTTC. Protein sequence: CSASLGARQYF.

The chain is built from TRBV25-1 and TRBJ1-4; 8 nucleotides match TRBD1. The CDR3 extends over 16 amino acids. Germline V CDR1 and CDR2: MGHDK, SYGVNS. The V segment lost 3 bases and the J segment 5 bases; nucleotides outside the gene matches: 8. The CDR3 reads CASSDPSTGANEKLFF. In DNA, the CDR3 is TGTGCCAGCAGTGATCCCTCGACAGGGGCGAATGAAAAACTGTTTTTT.

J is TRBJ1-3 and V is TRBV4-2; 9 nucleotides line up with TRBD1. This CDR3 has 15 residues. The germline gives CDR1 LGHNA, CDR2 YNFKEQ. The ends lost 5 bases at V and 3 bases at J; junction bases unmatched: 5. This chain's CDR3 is CASSTPTGGGNTIYF. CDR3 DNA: TGTGCCAGCAGCACACCGACAGGGGGTGGAAACACCATATATTTT.

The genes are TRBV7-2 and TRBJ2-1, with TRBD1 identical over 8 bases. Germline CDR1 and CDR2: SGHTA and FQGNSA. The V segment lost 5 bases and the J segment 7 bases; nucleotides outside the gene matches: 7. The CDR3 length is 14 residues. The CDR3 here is CASSPRTGRNEQFF. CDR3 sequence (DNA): TGTGCCAGCAGCCCCCGGACAGGGCGGAATGAGCAGTTCTTC.

The CDR3 loop is CASSSHADNFPNEQYF. The CDR3 bases are TGTGCCAGCAGCTCCCATGCGGACAATTTCCCCAACGAGCAGTACTTC. This sequence joins TRBV7-8 and TRBJ2-7; weak D call: TRBD1 (5 bases). Germline CDR1 SGHVS, CDR2 FQNEAQ. V shed 4 bases and J shed 5 bases, with 21 bases lying between them. There are 16 residues in the CDR3.

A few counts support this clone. The CDR3 DNA reads as TGCGCCAGCAGCGGAGGAACTTCCACAGATACGCAGTATTTT. Protein: CASSGGTSTDTQYF. The rearrangement joins TRBV5-1 to TRBJ2-3; TRBD2 might be the D (5 bases). Trimming left V 4 bases short and J 2 bases short, with 11 bases between. This CDR3 contains 14 residues. Germline CDR1 reads SGHRS; CDR2 reads YFSETQ.

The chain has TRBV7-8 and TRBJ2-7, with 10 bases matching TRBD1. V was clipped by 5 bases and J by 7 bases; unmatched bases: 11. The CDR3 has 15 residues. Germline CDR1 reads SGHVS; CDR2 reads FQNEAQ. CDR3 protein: CASSPTGGPANEQYF. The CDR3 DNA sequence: TGTGCCAGCAGCCCGACAGGGGGCCCGGCGAATGAGCAGTACTTC.